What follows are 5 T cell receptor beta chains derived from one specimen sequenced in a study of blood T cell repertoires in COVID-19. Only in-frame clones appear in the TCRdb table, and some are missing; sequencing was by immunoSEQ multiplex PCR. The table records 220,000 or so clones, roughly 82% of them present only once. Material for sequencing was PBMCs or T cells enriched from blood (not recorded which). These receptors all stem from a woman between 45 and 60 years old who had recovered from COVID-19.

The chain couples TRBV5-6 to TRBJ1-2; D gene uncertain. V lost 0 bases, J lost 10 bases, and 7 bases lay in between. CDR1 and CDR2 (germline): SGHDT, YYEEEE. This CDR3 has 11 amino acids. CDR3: CASSLVQDYTF. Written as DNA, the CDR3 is TGTGCCAGCAGCTTGGTCCAGGACTACACCTTC.

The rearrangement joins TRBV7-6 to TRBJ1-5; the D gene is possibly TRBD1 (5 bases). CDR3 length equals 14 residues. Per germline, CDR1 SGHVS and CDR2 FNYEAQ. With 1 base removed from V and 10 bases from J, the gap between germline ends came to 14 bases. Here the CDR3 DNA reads TGTGCCAGCAGCTTAGGGACACCTGTTTATCCCCAGCATTTT. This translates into CASSLGTPVYPQHF.

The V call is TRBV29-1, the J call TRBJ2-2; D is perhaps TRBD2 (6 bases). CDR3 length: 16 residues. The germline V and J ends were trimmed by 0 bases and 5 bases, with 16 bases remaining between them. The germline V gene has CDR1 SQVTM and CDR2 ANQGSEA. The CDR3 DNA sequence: TGCAGCGTTGAAGATGGGGGGTTTTTAGGGACCGGGGAGCTGTTTTTT. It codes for CSVEDGGFLGTGELFF.

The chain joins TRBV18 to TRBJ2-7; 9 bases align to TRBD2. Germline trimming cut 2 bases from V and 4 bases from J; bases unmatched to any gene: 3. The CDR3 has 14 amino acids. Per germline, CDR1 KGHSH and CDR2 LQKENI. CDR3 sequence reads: CASSPASGAYEQYF. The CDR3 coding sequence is TGTGCCAGCTCACCAGCTAGCGGGGCTTACGAGCAGTACTTC. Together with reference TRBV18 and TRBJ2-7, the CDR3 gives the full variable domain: NAGVMQNPRHLVRRRGQEARLRCSPMKGHSHVYWYRQLPEEGLKFMVYLQKENIIDESGMPKERFSAEFPKEGPSILRIQQVVRGDSAAYFCASSPASGAYEQYFGPGTRLTVT.

The CDR3 coding sequence is TGTGCCAGCAAATATACAGGGTTAAGCTCCTACGAGCAGTACTTC. It codes for CASKYTGLSSYEQYF. The chain has TRBV27 and TRBJ2-7; D may be TRBD1 (6 bases). The V end was cut by 7 bases, the J end by 0 bases, with 16 bases between. Germline V CDR1 and CDR2: MNHEY, SMNVEV (reference sequence). The CDR3 totals 15 residues.